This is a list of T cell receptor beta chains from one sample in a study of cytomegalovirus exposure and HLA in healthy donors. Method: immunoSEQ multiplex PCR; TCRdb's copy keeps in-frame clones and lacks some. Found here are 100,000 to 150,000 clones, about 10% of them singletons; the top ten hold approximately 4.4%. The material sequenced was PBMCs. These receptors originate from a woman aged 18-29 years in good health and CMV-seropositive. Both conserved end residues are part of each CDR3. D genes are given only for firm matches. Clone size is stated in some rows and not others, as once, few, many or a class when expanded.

DNA: TGTGCCAGCAGCTCGACTAGCGGGGACTACGAGCAGTACTTC; CDR3: CASSSTSGDYEQYF; V: TRBV7-6; J: TRBJ2-7; D: TRBD2; size: NA
DNA: TGTGCCTGGAGTGCGACTGCCCTCTACGAGCAGTACTTC; CDR3: CAWSATALYEQYF; V: TRBV30; J: TRBJ2-7; D: NA; size: few
DNA: TGTGCCAGCAGTGGAGGGACGGCGAACACCGGGGAGCTGTTTTTT; CDR3: CASSGGTANTGELFF; V: TRBV27; J: TRBJ2-2; D: NA; size: few
DNA: TGTGCCAGCAGCCAATTCCAGGGGCTTGAGGAGACCCAGTACTTC; CDR3: CASSQFQGLEETQYF; V: TRBV16; J: TRBJ2-5; D: NA; size: NA
DNA: TGTGCCACAACAACCCAACAGAACGGCTATGGCTACACCTTC; CDR3: CATTTQQNGYGYTF; V: TRBV10-3; J: TRBJ1-2; D: NA; size: NA
DNA: TGTGCCAGCAGCCCGAGCCCAGGAAACACCATATATTTT; CDR3: CASSPSPGNTIYF; V: TRBV9; J: TRBJ1-3; D: NA; size: NA
DNA: TGTGCCAGCAGCCAAGGCAGCGGGGGAGCTTTCTTT; CDR3: CASSQGSGGAFF; V: TRBV14; J: TRBJ1-1; D: NA; size: few
DNA: TGTGCCAGCAGTGCGGGTAGCGGTTCGTACAATGAGCAGTTCTTC; CDR3: CASSAGSGSYNEQFF; V: TRBV2; J: TRBJ2-1; D: NA; size: few
DNA: TGTGCCAGCAGCTCGGAGGAGCTAACTAATGAAAAACTGTTTTTT; CDR3: CASSSEELTNEKLFF; V: TRBV5-6; J: TRBJ1-4; D: NA; size: NA
DNA: TGTGCCAGCAGTGTCCGACCCTCTCGGACTGGGGATGAGCAGTTCTTC; CDR3: CASSVRPSRTGDEQFF; V: TRBV2; J: TRBJ2-1; D: NA; size: NA
DNA: TGTGCCAGTAGTATACGTCCCGGGACAGGGGGATTGGGCACTGAAGCTTTCTTT; CDR3: CASSIRPGTGGLGTEAFF; V: TRBV19; J: TRBJ1-1; D: TRBD1; size: NA
DNA: TGTGCCAGCAGCGTAGGGCAGGGTAGAAGCGAAAAACTGTTTTTT; CDR3: CASSVGQGRSEKLFF; V: TRBV9; J: TRBJ1-4; D: NA; size: NA
DNA: TGCAGCGTTGAGCCAGGGGGCGGCGGGGAGCTGTTTTTT; CDR3: CSVEPGGGGELFF; V: TRBV29-1; J: TRBJ2-2; D: TRBD1; size: NA
DNA: TGTGCCAGCAGCTTAGGGTCAGGGTACACTGAAGCTTTCTTT; CDR3: CASSLGSGYTEAFF; V: TRBV11-1; J: TRBJ1-1; D: NA; size: few
DNA: TGTGCCACCGGGTTTTCTCAGGGGAGCTCCTACAATGAGCAGTTCTTC; CDR3: CATGFSQGSSYNEQFF; V: TRBV15; J: TRBJ2-1; D: NA; size: few
DNA: TGCGCCAGCAGCCCCACGACTAGCGGCACCGGGGAGCTGTTTTTT; CDR3: CASSPTTSGTGELFF; V: TRBV5-1; J: TRBJ2-2; D: TRBD2; size: few
DNA: TGTGCCAGCAGCCCCCGGTCAGGGTATTCCGACGAGCAGTACTTC; CDR3: CASSPRSGYSDEQYF; V: TRBV7-9; J: TRBJ2-7; D: NA; size: NA
DNA: TGTGCCAGCCGGGACAGCCCCTACGAGCAGTACTTC; CDR3: CASRDSPYEQYF; V: TRBV11-3; J: TRBJ2-7; D: TRBD1; size: few
DNA: TGTGCCAGCAGCCCCGGGGGAAGTAACGAGCAGTACTTC; CDR3: CASSPGGSNEQYF; V: TRBV13; J: TRBJ2-7; D: NA; size: NA
DNA: TGCGCCGGCCAATTGCGGGAGGATTACAATGAGCAGTTCTTC; CDR3: CAGQLREDYNEQFF; V: TRBV10-1; J: TRBJ2-1; D: TRBD2; size: NA
DNA: TGTGCCAGCAGTCCCAGAACGGGGGATTACGGCGGGGAGCTGTTTTTT; CDR3: CASSPRTGDYGGELFF; V: TRBV7-8; J: TRBJ2-2; D: NA; size: few
DNA: TGTGCCAGCAAGCCGTTAGGACTCGGAGATACGCAGTATTTT; CDR3: CASKPLGLGDTQYF; V: TRBV27; J: TRBJ2-3; D: NA; size: NA
DNA: TGCGCCAGCAGCCCAAACTCGGAGGGGAGGTACGAGCAGTACTTC; CDR3: CASSPNSEGRYEQYF; V: TRBV4-1; J: TRBJ2-7; D: NA; size: NA